This entry is about one T cell receptor beta chain. Its target is unknown. This sample was included in a study of identical twins. Whole-study findings and limits: Twin pairs' shared out-of-frame alpha sequences were enriched in low generation probability. Zero-insertion analyses could be partly confounded by invariant MAIT and iNKT cells.

The CDR3 totals 12 residues. Germline CDR1 reads ENHRY; CDR2 reads SYGVKD. The V end was cut by 6 bases, the J end by 5 bases, with 9 bases between. Unique molecular identifiers were in the cDNA, with template-switch universal primer binding. TCRdb called the 5' RACE reads again in MiXCR, with one record for every CDR3 protein. The sample lists hundreds of thousands of distinct CDR3 sequences, about 22% occurring once. The data also belong to a second study, concerning yellow fever vaccine responses in identical twins.

The source is a young woman in good health. The V and J genes are TRBV10-3 and TRBJ2-3; D is perhaps TRBD2 (5 bases). The sequenced sample was CD4+ T cells sorted from blood. The CDR3 reads CAIRSAGDTQYF. Written as DNA, the CDR3 is TGTGCCATCAGGAGTGCGGGAGATACGCAGTATTTT.